These T cell receptor beta chains were read from a single sample in a study of blood T cell repertoires in COVID-19. Assay: immunoSEQ multiplex PCR; the TCRdb copy retains only in-frame clones and omits some. The repertoire holds about 140,000 clones, with roughly four fifths as singletons. What was sequenced was PBMCs or T cells enriched from blood (not recorded which). All receptors come from a woman between 18 and 29 years old who had been exposed to COVID-19. Each CDR3 is given with its conserved first and last residue.

v_gene	j_gene	CDR3aa
TRBV14	TRBJ1-6	CASSQLLSNSPLHF
TRBV11-2	TRBJ2-3	CASSPQGDTQYF
TRBV2	TRBJ2-1	CASSASYLAGSSSYNEQFF
TRBV5-4	TRBJ2-7	CASSSPDRAYEQYF
TRBV4-3	TRBJ2-1	CASSQSLGREREQFF
TRBV4-2	TRBJ2-1	CASSQDQLAGVNEQFF
TRBV9	TRBJ2-7	CASSARTGSGEQYF
TRBV3-1/TRBV3-2	TRBJ1-2	CASSQYSGTAFYGYTF
TRBV3-1/TRBV3-2	TRBJ1-1	CASSQPDRANTEAFF
TRBV28	TRBJ1-1	CASSFLRMRNTEAFF
TRBV28	TRBJ2-7	CASAGTPPYEQYF
TRBV7-9	TRBJ2-7	CASSLGGPGSYEQYF
TRBV2	TRBJ2-1	CASRLAPRSYNEQFF
TRBV5-4	TRBJ2-5	CASTDERGTQYF
TRBV28	TRBJ1-5	CASTIYSNQPQHF
TRBV7-9	TRBJ1-1	CASSSSLSGSEAFF
TRBV28	TRBJ2-1	CASPPTAGGVDEQFF
TRBV18	TRBJ1-4	CASSPIGQGGNEKLFF
TRBV6-2/TRBV6-3	TRBJ2-3	CASSDILAASTDTQYF
TRBV5-1	TRBJ1-1	CASSSAGQKNTEAFF
TRBV6-5	TRBJ2-2	CASSIRQGVTGELFF
TRBV18	TRBJ2-1	CASSPGTSYNEQFF
TRBV21-1	TRBJ2-7	CASSRYVTGNSYEQYF
TRBV11-1	TRBJ2-7	CASSADRGRISYEQYF
TRBV27	TRBJ2-2	CASSLIAGGPGELFF
TRBV7-9	TRBJ2-1	CASSLDQGYNEQFF
TRBV7-9	TRBJ2-5	CASSLGSSVRETQYF
TRBV9	TRBJ1-2	CASSETRTGGYGYTF